This TCR beta chain came from a study of shared clonotypes between healthy human individuals. Study conclusions and caveats: With several donors compared, 4.5% to 6.5% of naive CD4 clonotypes were shared.

The CDR3 runs 13 residues. The germline V and J ends were trimmed by 0 bases and 12 bases, with 12 bases remaining between them. The germline V gene encodes CDR1 SGDLS and CDR2 YYNGEE. Sorted-subset replicate PCR reactions contained roughly 200 ng DNA, corresponding to some 30,000 T cell genomes. Clones were sequenced by immunoSEQ multiplex PCR, and TCRdb holds only the in-frame ones, with some missing. This table holds approximately 2,000,000 clones, roughly 93% found once. Note on this clone: Its antigen is still unknown.

Terminally differentiated effector memory CD45RA+ cells were excluded by CCR7 positive selection of CD45RO-negative cells. Free of recent acute infections or vaccinations, the donors were healthy HIV-negative adults. All participating donors were Caucasian adults from Nashville, Tennessee. This sequence originates from a man aged 18 to 29 in good health. Some clones in this sample may be carry-over from other donors' samples. The chain has TRBV9 and TRBJ1-4, with D uncertain. Sequencing used naive CD8+ T cells from PBMCs. CDR3 in DNA: TGTGCCAGCAGCGTAGGCCGATCAACGGAACTGTTTTTT. Encoded protein: CASSVGRSTELFF.